The subject of this entry is one T cell receptor beta chain. Its antigen is still unknown. 13 Jbeta primers and 60 Vbeta primers were used for the PCR. Sequencing used immunoSEQ multiplex PCR; TCRdb keeps in-frame clones, though not all of them. The data contain approximately 80,000 clones, 65% to 85% of them seen just once; the ten biggest clones take up roughly a sixth. These data are taken from a study of cytomegalovirus exposure and HLA in healthy donors. General study results and limits: Productive status was seen about 87% or about 30% of the time for most TCR beta V segments in an earlier analysis. Another analysis was done later, and it associated 16,951 TCR beta sequences with HLA alleles at 0.05 false discovery rate. For cytomegalovirus status, the classifier reportedly gave diagnoses with high specificity and sensitivity.

Trimming shortened V by 4 bases and J by 1 base, and 15 bases separated the two germline ends. The CDR3 runs to 16 residues. The germline CDR1 and CDR2 sequences are KGHSH and LQKENI. The sequencing sample was made of PBMCs. The sequence derives from a middle-aged woman in good health and CMV-seropositive. The chain employs TRBV18 and TRBJ2-3; D is possibly TRBD1 (5 bases). The CDR3 DNA is TGTGCCAGCTCACGGACCCGAGCCAGGGGCACAGATACGCAGTATTTT. Residues: CASSRTRARGTDTQYF.